This TCR beta chain is drawn from a study of cytomegalovirus exposure and HLA in healthy donors. The CDR3 sequence is 18 residues long. The V and J ends lost 0 bases and 2 bases, in that order; junction bases with no gene match: 12. The germline V gene encodes CDR1 LGHNA and CDR2 YSLEER. Primers included in the PCR were 60 Vbeta and 13 Jbeta primers. TCRdb's table, derived via immunoSEQ multiplex PCR, lists solely in-frame clones and lacks some. The data contain over 150,000 clones, 55% to 80% of them singletons. The rearrangement links TRBV4-3 to TRBJ1-2, with 7 bases lining up with TRBD1. Material: PBMCs. This clonotype originated in a woman aged 18-29 years in good health and CMV-seropositive. CDR3 coding DNA: TGCGCCAGCAGCCAAGACCTACCCGACAGGGCACCGAACTATGGCTACACCTTC. Its protein product is CASSQDLPDRAPNYGYTF.